Here is one T cell receptor (beta chain) with its context. This record belongs to a study of memory CD4+ T cells and cytomegalovirus serostatus. This table comes from immunoSEQ multiplex PCR, and its TCRdb copy is limited to in-frame clones, with some not included. The top ten clones hold roughly 2% of a sample with 40,000 to 55,000 clones, approximately 82% of them seen once. Germline CDR1 ENHRY, CDR2 SYGVKD. With V trimmed by 4 bases and J by 2 bases, 7 bases remained unmatched. CDR3 length: 16 residues. Single viable CD3+CD4+CD8-CD45RO+ cells were sorted as the memory CD4+ T cells. The specimen sequenced was memory CD4+ T cells from blood. This chain joins TRBV10-3 and TRBJ2-2; 7 bases agree with TRBD2. The receptor's source is an adult in good health and CMV-seropositive. The CDR3 sequence: CAISGGGLVNTGELFF. CDR3 in DNA: TGTGCCATCAGTGGCGGAGGACTAGTTAACACCGGGGAGCTGTTTTTT.